This T cell receptor beta chain emerged from a study of blood T cell repertoires in COVID-19. Some clones are missing from TCRdb's copy, which holds only in-frame ones; the method was immunoSEQ multiplex PCR. Counted here are a few hundred thousand clones, 75% to 90% occurring once; the ten biggest clones make up about 1%. Germline-derived CDR1 and CDR2 are SNHLY and FYNNEI. There are 16 residues in the CDR3. With 3 bases clipped from V and 6 bases from J, the junction kept 10 bases outside the gene matches. The sequenced material came from PBMCs or T cells enriched from blood (not recorded which). The origin of this receptor is a man aged 18 to 30 who had recovered from COVID-19. The rearrangement uses TRBV2 and TRBJ1-5, with 8 nucleotides matching TRBD1. CDR3 coding DNA: TGTGCCAGCAGTGAGTCGTTGTCAGGGGGCGGTCAGCCCCAGCATTTT. This translates into CASSESLSGGGQPQHF.